This T cell receptor (beta chain) is drawn from a study of T cells in Graves' hyperthyroidism and ophthalmopathy. Remarks on this clonotype: The antigen remains undetermined.

Study-wide results and limits: Stable hyperthyroidism was separated from ophthalmopathy by a model based on 13 V-J features.

The CDR3 consists of 16 residues. Per the germline V gene, CDR1 is SGDLS and CDR2 is YYNGEE. V lost 3 bases and J 0 bases, leaving 14 bases between the germline ends. Exclusion criteria comprised uncontrolled infection, other autoimmune disease, pregnancy or lactation. Diagnostic decisions used clinical symptoms, serum thyroxine and TRAb, thyroid ultrasound and orbital computed tomography. PBMCs came from 9 to 10 ml fresh peripheral blood. Using RNA transcripts as the source, TCR beta CDR3 regions were amplified. HTBI primers drove first-round RT-PCR of the TCR CDR3. Via MiXCR, TCRdb re-called the multiplex PCR reads, giving one row per CDR3 protein. The table has approximately 400,000 distinct CDR3 sequences, approximately 14% seen once; the top ten hold 14%.

This chain uses TRBV9 with TRBJ2-3; the D is unclear. This TCR derives from a woman younger than 30 with Graves' hyperthyroidism. Sequenced input: blood. The CDR3: CASSAPDVTSTDTQYF. CDR3 DNA: TGTGCCAGCAGCGCCCCTGATGTTACTAGCACAGATACGCAGTATTTT.